The subject of this entry is one T cell receptor (beta chain). This CDR3 spans 14 amino acids. The V segment lost 4 bases and the J segment 5 bases; nucleotides outside the gene matches: 7. CDR1 and CDR2 (germline): MNHEY, SVGAGI. The data are from a study of blood T cell repertoires in COVID-19. As for the study in general: The United States, Italy and Spain supplied acute and convalescent COVID-19 samples.

Sequencing was performed with immunoSEQ multiplex PCR; in TCRdb, only in-frame clones are kept and a portion is missing. The sample has tens of thousands of clones, approximately 80% seen once. The specimen sequenced was peripheral blood. This TCR was sampled from a woman at least 80 years old with active or convalescent COVID-19. The V call is TRBV6-5, the J call TRBJ2-7; 8 bases agree with TRBD1. The CDR3 sequence is CASSFRTGTDEQYF. Here the CDR3 DNA reads TGTGCCAGCAGTTTTAGGACAGGGACGGACGAGCAGTACTTC.